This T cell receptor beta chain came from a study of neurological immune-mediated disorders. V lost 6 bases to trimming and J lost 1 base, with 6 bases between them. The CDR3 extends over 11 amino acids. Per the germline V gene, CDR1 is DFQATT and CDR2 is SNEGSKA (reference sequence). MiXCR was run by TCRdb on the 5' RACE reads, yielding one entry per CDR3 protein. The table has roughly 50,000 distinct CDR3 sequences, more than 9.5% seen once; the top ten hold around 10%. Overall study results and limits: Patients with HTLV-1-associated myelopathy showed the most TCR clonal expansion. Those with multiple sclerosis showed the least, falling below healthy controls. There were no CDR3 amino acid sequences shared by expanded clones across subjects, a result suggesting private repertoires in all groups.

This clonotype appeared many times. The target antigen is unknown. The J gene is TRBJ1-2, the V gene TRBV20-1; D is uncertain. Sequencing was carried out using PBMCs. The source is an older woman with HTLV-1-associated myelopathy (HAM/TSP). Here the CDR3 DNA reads TGCAGTGCCCTCCTTAACTATGGCTACACCTTC. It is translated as CSALLNYGYTF.